These 15 T cell receptor beta chains originate from one sample sequenced in a study of blood T cell repertoires in COVID-19 (dated by TCRdb to the early 2020s). Libraries were prepared through the immunoSEQ multiplex PCR assay. Not all clones reach the TCRdb copy of this immuneACCESS table, which keeps in-frame sequences only. Checked studies attribute under half of the gap to unresolved V genes and leave the rest unexplained. For this sample there are approximately 150,000 clones; about 81% appear just once. Together, the top ten hold approximately 18% of the sample. Sequenced material: peripheral blood. These receptors were obtained from an elderly woman with acute or convalescent COVID-19.

This clone was detected only a few times. The rearrangement uses TRBV5-1 and TRBJ2-7, with TRBD2 as a possible D gene (6 bases). CDR1 and CDR2 from the germline V gene are SGHRS and YFSETQ. The CDR3 sequence is 13 residues long. V lost 5 bases to trimming and J lost 6 bases, with 15 bases between them. The DNA of the CDR3 is TGCGCCAGCAGAATCGCGCGGGATGGCGAGCAGTACTTC. Residues: CASRIARDGEQYF.

This chain joins TRBV19 and TRBJ1-1, with no clear D. This CDR3 region has 14 residues. Germline V gives CDR1 LNHDA, CDR2 SQIVND (reference sequence). Trimming removed 1 base at V and 5 bases at J, with 11 bases between. This CDR3 is CASSIGFGRTEAFF. In DNA form, the CDR3 reads TGTGCCAGTAGTATAGGATTTGGGAGGACTGAAGCTTTCTTT.

V is TRBV3-1 (or the pseudogene TRBV3-2) and J is TRBJ1-1; D uncertain. The CDR3 consists of 12 residues. Trimming cost V 4 bases and J 1 base, with 4 bases left between them. Germline loops: CDR1 LGHDT, CDR2 YNNKEL (reference sequence). CDR3 region: CASSPRNTEAFF. As DNA, the CDR3 is TGTGCCAGCAGCCCTCGGAACACTGAAGCTTTCTTT.

The V gene is TRBV10-3, the J gene TRBJ1-6; D may be TRBD1 (6 bases). The V end lost 3 bases, the J end lost 10 bases, and 13 bases lay between the germline ends. Germline CDR1 is ENHRY and CDR2 is SYGVKD. This CDR3 has 14 residues. In DNA form, the CDR3 reads TGTGCCATCAGTGAAGGGGGGGGTGTCTCACCCCTCCACTTT. It specifies CAISEGGGVSPLHF.

As to this clone: The sample carries other DNA sequences with the same CDR3. The chain couples TRBV5-1 to TRBJ2-7; TRBD2 is a possible D gene (5 bases). Germline values: CDR1 SGHRS, CDR2 YFSETQ. The V end was cut by 5 bases, the J end by 1 base, with 19 bases between. This CDR3 is 16 amino acids long. The CDR3 region is CASSLTSPWRSYEQYF. The CDR3 nucleotides are TGCGCCAGCAGTTTGACCAGTCCCTGGAGGTCCTACGAGCAGTACTTC.

The genes are TRBV6-2 or TRBV6-3 and TRBJ2-7; unclear D gene. This CDR3 spans 12 amino acids. Germline CDR1 MNHEY, CDR2 SVGEGT. The germline V and J ends were trimmed by 6 bases and 5 bases, with 11 bases remaining between them. The CDR3 sequence: CASSPFRNEQYF. The CDR3 region has the DNA TGTGCCAGCAGCCCCTTCAGGAACGAGCAGTACTTC.

This clone has only one observation. V and J are TRBV5-1 and TRBJ1-5; 11 nucleotides align to TRBD1. V dropped 4 bases and J dropped 5; count of bases not matched to a gene: 5. The CDR3 has 15 residues. CDR1 and CDR2 from the germline V gene are SGHRS and YFSETQ. CDR3 coding DNA: TGCGCCAGCAGCGATGGGACAGGGGGTTATCAGCCCCAGCATTTT. Translating it yields CASSDGTGGYQPQHF.

The V and J genes are TRBV5-1 and TRBJ2-5; D is perhaps TRBD2 (6 bases). The ends were cut back, 4 bases at V and 2 bases at J, with 12 bases in the middle. Germline-derived CDR1 and CDR2 are SGHRS and YFSETQ. The CDR3 is made up of 14 amino acids. The CDR3 spells CASSQGLQQETQYF. The CDR3, as DNA: TGCGCCAGCAGCCAGGGACTGCAGCAAGAGACCCAGTACTTC. The full variable domain, its missing parts supplied by reference TRBV5-1 and TRBJ2-5, is KAGVTQTPRYLIKTRGQQVTLSCSPISGHRSVSWYQQTPGQGLQFLFEYFSETQRNKGNFPGRFSGRQFSNSRSEMNVSTLELGDSALYLCASSQGLQQETQYFGPGTRLLVL.

The CDR3 DNA reads as TGTGCCAGCAGTTTAGGTCGGCAGGGGCTCTCCTACGAGCAGTACTTC. It is translated as CASSLGRQGLSYEQYF. The rearrangement links TRBV27 to TRBJ2-7; D is possibly TRBD1 (6 bases). Germline-derived CDR1 and CDR2 are MNHEY and SMNVEV (reference sequence). The V end lost 2 bases, the J end lost 0 bases, and 14 bases lay between the germline ends. The CDR3 covers 16 residues.

The V call is TRBV27, the J call TRBJ1-2; D gene unclear. The germline gives CDR1 MNHEY, CDR2 SMNVEV (reference sequence). Trimming left V 2 bases short and J 7 bases short, with 11 bases between. This CDR3 is built from 13 residues. The DNA for the CDR3 is TGTGCCAGCAGTTTACGGGGTTTGGCTGGCTACACCTTC. Its translation is CASSLRGLAGYTF.

The chain couples TRBV30 to TRBJ1-2; D might be TRBD1 (6 bases). V gave up 4 bases and J gave up 4 bases, with 13 bases separating them. The CDR3 runs 13 residues. CDR1 is GTSNPN, CDR2 SVGIG, per germline (reference sequence). DNA for the CDR3: TGTGCCTGGACTCAGACAGGACCCTATGGCTACACCTTC. Translating it yields CAWTQTGPYGYTF.

This clone showed up just once. V and J are TRBV11-3 and TRBJ1-4, with 9 bases identical to TRBD1. The CDR3 totals 16 residues. CDR1 is SGHNT, CDR2 YENEEA, per germline. Trimming cost V 4 bases and J 5 bases; bases outside gene matches: 8. This CDR3 reads CASSSSRGTGNEKLFF. The CDR3 nucleotides read TGTGCCAGCAGCTCGTCCAGAGGGACAGGGAATGAAAAACTGTTTTTT.

The V and J genes are TRBV27 and TRBJ2-7; 8 nucleotides match TRBD2. The CDR3 extends over 16 amino acids. The V and J ends lost 0 bases and 2 bases, in that order; junction bases with no gene match: 6. In germline, CDR1 is MNHEY, CDR2 SMNVEV (reference sequence). The CDR3 DNA sequence: TGTGCCAGCAGTTTATCGGGTCTAGCGGGTCCCTACGAGCAGTACTTC. Translation: CASSLSGLAGPYEQYF.

The V gene is TRBV24-1, the J gene TRBJ1-2, with D maybe TRBD1 (5 bases). The germline V gene has CDR1 KGHDR and CDR2 SFDVKD. Trimming shortened V by 9 bases and J by 6 bases, and 19 bases separated the two germline ends. The length of the CDR3 is 14 residues. This CDR3 is CATLEGQGRNGYTF. CDR3 DNA sequence: TGTGCCACCCTCGAAGGGCAGGGCAGAAATGGCTACACCTTC.

This clone showed up just a few times. CDR3: CASSSRTGKYRDGYTF. The CDR3 DNA follows: TGTGCCAGCAGCTCCCGGACAGGGAAATACCGAGATGGCTACACCTTC. The genes are TRBV7-2 and TRBJ1-2; 8 positions agree with TRBD1. Germline loops: CDR1 SGHTA, CDR2 FQGNSA. The CDR3 runs 16 residues. The J segment lost 6 bases and the V segment lost 4 bases, leaving 13 bases of the junction unmatched.